The clone carrying this T cell receptor (beta chain) appeared a few times. Its antigen is not identified. This sample was included in a study of blood T cells in healthy people across ages. PCR was performed a second time for roughly 6 to 12 cycles using a sample-barcoded 5' primer and a J-beta primer mix. A template-switch adaptor that had 12 random nucleotides put a tag on each cDNA molecule. One entry per CDR3 protein, called by TCRdb with MiXCR from the 5' RACE reads. This sample has 600,000 to 850,000 distinct CDR3 sequences; 43% occur once, and the top ten carry approximately 22%. Study observations and caveats: Percentage of naive T cells showed a strong correlation with TCR beta diversity. PBMC samples, being unsorted, prevented any conclusive comparison of naive and antigen-experienced cells.

V lost 3 bases, J lost 4 bases, and 3 bases stayed unmatched. CDR3 length: 16 amino acids. The chain recombines TRBV12-3 or TRBV12-4 with TRBJ2-2; 12 nucleotides align to TRBD2. Sequencing input: blood. The sequence was collected from a woman aged 55-70 years in good health. The CDR3 here is CASSFSGLAGTGELFF. The CDR3 nucleotides read TGTGCCAGCAGTTTCTCGGGACTAGCGGGCACCGGGGAGCTGTTTTTT.